What follows are 17 T cell receptor beta chains derived from one specimen sequenced in a study of molecular identifiers for immune sequencing clone quantification listed by TCRdb under 2018. Receptors were amplified or captured by PCR. Sequenced using an Illumina HiSeq 4000. TCRdb trimmed public reads at Q25 via fastp, called clones via MiXCR and kept in-frame beta chains. Each CDR3 protein gets just one entry, which takes the most common genes and DNA from the rows behind it. Counted in this sample were 300,000 to 400,000 distinct CDR3 sequences; over 20% of them appeared once. The top ten clonotypes cover approximately 0.84% of the sample. The sequenced material came from naive CD8+ T cells from blood, with Jurkat cell RNA spiked in. The cell subset or site label on this specimen signifies: FACS-sorted CD8+CD4-CCR7+CD45RA+ naive T cells. These receptors originate from a human donor in good health. Some libraries in this study had Jurkat cell RNA spiked in.

This clonotype was seen ten or more times. The chain couples TRBV20-1 to TRBJ1-1, with a weak D call TRBD1 (6 bases). From germline, CDR1 is DFQATT and CDR2 SNEGSKA (reference sequence). The V gene lost 0 bases and the J gene lost 1 base, with 12 bases spanning the gap. The CDR3 is made up of 15 amino acids. The CDR3 loop reads CSARDLRGANTEAFF. The CDR3 DNA follows: TGCAGTGCTAGAGATCTCCGGGGGGCGAACACTGAAGCTTTCTTT.

Of note for this clonotype: A read error may be the cause here, since a much bigger clone is one base away. The rearrangement uses TRBV6-2 or TRBV6-3 and TRBJ2-3; 9 bases are shared with TRBD2. V gave up 2 bases and J gave up 4 bases; unmatched junction bases: 7. CDR3 length equals 16 residues. Germline CDR1 and CDR2: MNHEY and SVGEGT. CDR3 DNA: TGTGCCAGCAGTTACAAGAGCGGGGGGAAGTCAGATACGCAGTATTTT. It codes for CASSYKSGGKSDTQYF.

Many counts were recorded for this clonotype. The chain couples TRBV3-1 to TRBJ1-5, with D tentatively TRBD1 (6 bases). The V and J ends lost 6 bases and 4 bases respectively, with 13 bases between them. The V gene's germline CDR1 is LGHDT and CDR2 YNNKEL (reference sequence). The CDR3 extends over 14 amino acids. The CDR3 region is CASRKSGDNQPQHF. DNA of the CDR3: TGTGCCAGCAGGAAATCAGGGGATAATCAGCCCCAGCATTTT.

As regards this clonotype: This may stem from a read error, because a much larger clone lies one nucleotide away. The rearrangement links TRBV19 to TRBJ2-2; 9 bases align to TRBD1. The CDR3 totals 14 residues. Germline CDR1 and CDR2: LNHDA and SQIVND (reference sequence). CDR3 sequence: CAGSGQGYSGELFF. CDR3 DNA: TGTGCCGGTAGCGGACAGGGGTATTCCGGGGAGCTGTTTTTT.

This clonotype showed up many times. The chain has TRBV4-3 and TRBJ2-1; D is ambiguous. Between the trimmed V and J ends, which lost 0 bases and 9 bases, there was a span of 12 bases. The V gene's germline CDR1 is LGHNA and CDR2 YSLEER. CDR3 size: 14 residues. The CDR3 sequence: CASSQDRSRGEQFF. DNA for the CDR3: TGCGCCAGCAGCCAAGACAGGAGCCGTGGTGAGCAGTTCTTC.

The chain joins TRBV20-1 to TRBJ2-7; D may match TRBD1 or TRBD2 (6 bases each). Germline V gene sequence: CDR1 DFQATT, CDR2 SNEGSKA (reference sequence). V lost 3 bases and J lost 5, with 17 bases in between. CDR3 length: 14 residues. CDR3 DNA: TGCAGTGCTAGTGACCCCGGGGGCCTCGACGAGCAGTACTTC. Protein product: CSASDPGGLDEQYF.

The gene calls are TRBV13 and TRBJ2-5; TRBD1 aligns across 10 bases. J was trimmed by 0 bases and V by 5 bases; bases with no gene match: 6. CDR3 size: 16 residues. Per germline, CDR1 PRHDT and CDR2 FYEKMQ (reference sequence). The CDR3 spells CASSPTGGMHQETQYF. The CDR3, as DNA: TGTGCCAGCAGCCCGACAGGGGGCATGCACCAAGAGACCCAGTACTTC. Full variable domain (missing parts from reference TRBV13 and TRBJ2-5): AAGVIQSPRHLIKEKRETATLKCYPIPRHDTVYWYQQGPGQDPQFLISFYEKMQSDKGSIPDRFSAQQFSDYHSELNMSSLELGDSALYFCASSPTGGMHQETQYFGPGTRLLVL.

This clonotype was counted ten times or more. The chain joins TRBV2 to TRBJ2-7; perhaps TRBD1 as D (6 bases). CDR3 length equals 12 residues. Per germline, CDR1 SNHLY and CDR2 FYNNEI. V lost 9 bases to trimming and J lost 5 bases, with 14 bases between them. CDR3 DNA: TGTGCCAGGAGGGCAGGGGCGCACGAGCAGTACTTC. It codes for CARRAGAHEQYF.

This clonotype was counted many times. The rearrangement joins TRBV19 to TRBJ1-1; D is possibly TRBD1 (5 bases). The germline gives CDR1 LNHDA, CDR2 SQIVND (reference sequence). This CDR3 has 14 amino acids. V lost 5 bases to trimming and J lost 5 bases, with 15 bases between them. CDR3 in amino acids: CASSYYDGATEAFF. The CDR3 nucleotides read TGTGCCAGTAGTTACTATGACGGGGCGACTGAAGCTTTCTTT.

The table lists this clonotype with many counts. This chain links TRBV5-1 with TRBJ2-3; the D is unclear. Trimming removed 4 bases at V and 1 base at J, with 4 bases between. The germline CDR1 and CDR2 sequences are SGHRS and YFSETQ. The CDR3 runs 12 residues. CDR3: CASSQRTDTQYF. DNA for the CDR3: TGCGCCAGCAGCCAGCGCACAGATACGCAGTATTTT.

This clonotype was detected ten times or more. The V call is TRBV4-3, the J call TRBJ2-7; no clear D gene. The V end was cut by 0 bases, the J end by 0 bases, with 15 bases between. Germline V lookup: CDR1 LGHNA, CDR2 YSLEER. The CDR3 runs to 17 residues. The CDR3 sequence: CASSQDRAGTVSYEQYF. The CDR3 DNA reads TGCGCCAGCAGCCAAGACCGGGCAGGAACGGTCTCCTACGAGCAGTACTTC.

Many counts were recorded for this clonotype. This chain links TRBV20-1 with TRBJ1-6; D is possibly TRBD1 (6 bases). Trimming removed 3 bases at V and 6 bases at J, with 9 bases between. The CDR3 is made up of 13 amino acids. The germline CDR1 and CDR2 sequences are DFQATT and SNEGSKA (reference sequence). CDR3 nucleotide sequence: TGCAGTGCTAGGAAGGGGGGTAATTCACCCCTCCACTTT. Amino acids: CSARKGGNSPLHF.

This clonotype was counted many times. This sequence joins TRBV29-1 and TRBJ2-2, with D unclear. Looked up from germline, CDR1 is SQVTM and CDR2 is ANQGSEA. The CDR3 has 12 amino acids. V shed 2 bases and J shed 6 bases, with 7 bases lying between them. The CDR3 DNA sequence: TGCAGCGTTGAAAGGGCGCCCGGGGAGCTGTTTTTT. Translated: CSVERAPGELFF.

This rearrangement joins TRBV5-5 to TRBJ1-1; no definite D call. The CDR3 spans 14 residues. Trimming pared 1 base from V and 0 bases from J, leaving 7 bases between. Germline values: CDR1 SGHKS, CDR2 YYEKEE (reference sequence). The CDR3 bases are TGTGCCAGCAGCTTGACGAACATGAACACTGAAGCTTTCTTT. Its protein is CASSLTNMNTEAFF.

This clonotype has at least ten counts. The chain uses TRBV4-1 and TRBJ1-4, with 7 positions matching TRBD1. V shed 4 bases and J 4 bases; nucleotides not matched to a gene: 9. Germline CDR1 reads MGHRA; CDR2 reads YSYEKL. CDR3 length: 16 residues. The CDR3 sequence is CASSPLGQEINEKLFF. CDR3 sequence (DNA): TGCGCCAGCAGCCCCCTAGGACAGGAGATTAATGAAAAACTGTTTTTT.

Only a few counts were recorded for this clonotype. The chain links TRBV11-3 to TRBJ2-3; D may be TRBD1 (5 bases). Germline-derived CDR1 and CDR2 are SGHNT and YENEEA. Trimming stripped 0 bases from V and 1 base from J, with 11 bases between. The CDR3 is 16 amino acids. This chain's CDR3 is CASSLDPKGGTDTQYF. CDR3 nucleotides: TGTGCCAGCAGCTTAGATCCGAAAGGGGGCACAGATACGCAGTATTTT.

This clonotype was observed many times. The V gene is TRBV2, the J gene TRBJ2-1; 7 nucleotides agree with TRBD2. This CDR3 spans 14 amino acids. CDR1 SNHLY and CDR2 FYNNEI come from the germline V gene. V shed 10 bases, J shed 5 bases, and the junction held 11 bases outside the gene matches. The CDR3 DNA reads as TGTGCCACCGTCAACCGCGGGAGTGACAATGAGCAGTTCTTC. It specifies CATVNRGSDNEQFF.